A selection of T cell receptor beta chains follows, all from one sample in a study of T cell changes during pregnancy in multiple sclerosis. This table comes from immunoSEQ multiplex PCR, and its TCRdb copy is limited to in-frame clones, with some not included. Among approximately 63,000 clones listed, roughly 89% were seen once. The sample in question was peripheral blood, obtained in the third trimester of pregnancy. These receptors were taken from a female donor in good health, enrolled as a control in a pregnancy study. CDR3s leave out the opening cysteine and the closing phenylalanine or tryptophan. Part of the rows lack a size; the others show once, few, many or a class for expanded clones.

abundance	v_gene	j_gene	CDR3aa
-	TRBV19	TRBJ2-7	ASSPTGGRSYEQY
-	TRBV19	TRBJ2-7	ASSIRGPYEQY
-	TRBV5-4	TRBJ2-1	ASSGPGLALYNEQF
-	TRBV6-5	TRBJ2-5	ASSYSGHPGRETQY
-	TRBV19	TRBJ2-7	ASRSGGAHEQY
-	TRBV5-1	TRBJ2-1	ASSLTGGLHNEQF
once	TRBV7-9	TRBJ2-5	ASKQQGGPETQY
-	TRBV4-1	TRBJ1-3	ASSPTSGNTIY
-	TRBV19	TRBJ2-3	ASSTSGWGTDTQY
-	TRBV28	TRBJ1-1	ASSRFGTGGNTEAF
-	TRBV27	TRBJ2-3	ASSLRRGLTDTQY
-	TRBV4-1	TRBJ2-3	ASSSAGVIHTQY
few	TRBV19	TRBJ2-7	ASSIEAGRGYEQY
-	TRBV11-2	TRBJ1-2	ASSSTTGDYGYT
once	TRBV4-1	TRBJ1-2	ASSQSLYRDNYGYT
-	TRBV5-1	TRBJ2-5	ASTPPRAGEETQY
once	TRBV28	TRBJ2-1	ASIAGLAEFDEQF
-	TRBV27	TRBJ1-2	ASSSDRVYGYT
-	TRBV9	TRBJ1-1	ASSVAGVNTEAF
-	TRBV18	TRBJ2-5	ASSPRRGQAETQY
-	TRBV6-5	TRBJ2-2	ASSYAGANTGELF
-	TRBV6-1	TRBJ2-5	ASSELAGGVETQY
-	TRBV27	TRBJ2-7	ASTHRWDRVDEQY
-	TRBV21-1	TRBJ2-3	ASSPRGHRPTDTQY
-	TRBV18	TRBJ2-6	ASSPRLGSGANVLT
once	TRBV6-1	TRBJ2-5	ASSELSGQGTQY
-	TRBV28	TRBJ2-2	ASSLGASGINTGELF
-	TRBV7-3	TRBJ2-2	ASSPGLASTGELF
-	TRBV21-1	TRBJ2-7	ASSKPGTYEQY
few	TRBV5-4	TRBJ1-1	ASSSGGGDTEAF
-	TRBV2	TRBJ2-1	ASRGQGAGSNEQF
-	TRBV7-9	TRBJ1-1	ASSYTGMNTEAF
-	TRBV4-1	TRBJ1-2	ASSQERETNYGYT
-	TRBV7-9	TRBJ1-1	ASSLVWGRLNTEAF
-	TRBV9	TRBJ1-3	ASSATGQGANTIY
-	TRBV5-1	TRBJ1-1	ASSSGLGITEAF
-	TRBV11-3	TRBJ2-7	ASSFGGSYEQY
-	TRBV27	TRBJ2-1	ASSPGLSINEQF
-	TRBV11-3	TRBJ2-7	ASSLRLADEQY
once	TRBV6-1	TRBJ2-1	ASSEVGGMSSYNEQF
-	TRBV25-1	TRBJ1-1	ASSEQEDTEAF
-	TRBV7-2	TRBJ1-5	ATVPGVYSNQPQH
-	TRBV18	TRBJ2-7	ASSPPSGSPYEQY
-	TRBV18	TRBJ2-7	ASSPNPGRDYEQY
-	TRBV28	TRBJ1-1	ASSFRQAYTEAF
-	TRBV10-2	TRBJ2-1	ASSATSGGQQF
-	TRBV5-4	TRBJ1-3	ASSLSGGSSGNTIY
-	TRBV27	TRBJ1-3	ASSLRGFGNTIY
-	TRBV5-1	TRBJ2-7	ASSFRDSAYEQY
-	TRBV5-1	TRBJ1-1	ASSLSGPKGTEAF
-	TRBV28	TRBJ2-7	ASSPTGGEQY
-	TRBV11-2	TRBJ2-1	ASSTLSGSSYNEQF
-	TRBV6-5	TRBJ1-2	ASSLSGDSGYT